This T cell receptor beta chain comes out of a study of T cell responses to AZD1222 COVID-19 vaccine. A remark on this clone: Its antigen remains unknown.

Repertoires were generated with immunoSEQ multiplex PCR, while TCRdb's copy carries only in-frame clones and drops some. Seen here are a few hundred thousand clones, approximately 93% observed once, and the top ten hold roughly 0.51%. Per germline, CDR1 MDHEN and CDR2 SYDVKM. The V and J ends lost 6 bases and 4 bases respectively, with 8 bases between them. The CDR3 is made up of 12 amino acids. Study conclusions and caveats: A mostly white British donor set with more females was recruited, and clonal diversity was possibly underestimated.

Sequencing was performed on peripheral blood, taken on day 0 of AZD1222 vaccination. This clonotype was sampled from an adult in good health. The rearrangement links TRBV28 to TRBJ2-3; D is uncertain. For the CDR3, the DNA is TGTGCCAGCAGCCCCCGGTCAGATACGCAGTATTTT. Translating gives CASSPRSDTQYF.